The entry below gives a single T cell receptor (beta chain) sequence along with its context. The clone's antigen remains unknown. The input lacks base qualities; no much larger clone sits a single base away. TCR beta libraries were generated from genomic DNA with the immunoSEQ kit, following the manufacturer's recommendations. Library preparation used a first multiplex PCR with proprietary primers, then a second PCR adding unique barcodes, with bead cleanups after each round. A positive control reaction and a negative control reaction, both provided in the kit, were run with every batch of samples. The final libraries were assessed on an Agilent 4200 TapeStation D1000 ScreenTape, pooled by volume, and quantified by qPCR. Sequencing was performed on an Illumina NextSeq500 using a MidOutput 150-cycle cartridge, with 156 Read1 cycles, 15 Index1 cycles, and the kit custom primers. The pooled library was loaded at approximately 1 pM with a 20% PhiX control spike-in. In the original analysis: Vendor-processed data were analyzed in R, and a clonotype was defined as all T cells sharing the same CDR3 nucleotide sequence. In the clone abundance analyses, frequencies were normalized to the 10,000 most abundant clones in each sample. Public T cell clones, which averaged fewer than five per sample, were removed prior to analysis. Dominant motif analysis used ImmunoMap with the PAM10 matrix, gap penalty 30 and homology threshold 0.3; motifs with cumulative frequency at least 0.01 counted as dominant. Tumor-enriched clonotypes and baseline blood-enriched clonotypes were defined as those with an abundance difference of at least 32-fold between compartments. Tumor-blood repertoire similarity was measured with the Baroni-Urbani and Buser coefficient, and groups were compared using two-tailed Wilcoxon tests in R. This is the immuneACCESS table as TCRdb keeps it, with only in-frame sequences that have V and J called. A part of the clones is gone; compared with another copy, unresolved V genes explain less than half, and the rest is unexplained. That table furnishes V, J and clone size, whereas the DNA furnished D and trimming. The sample yields 5,200 or so clones; less than 65% were counted once. The ten largest make up roughly 50% of the sample.

These data originate in a study of radiation and T cells in renal cell carcinoma (dated by TCRdb to 2018 to 2021). Background on the whole study: In total, roughly 51 samples underwent TCR beta sequencing: around 25 tumors plus 27 peripheral blood samples. Across all 50 or so samples, approximately 4,000,000 unique CDR3 nucleotide sequences, encoding 2,658,974 unique CDR3 amino acid sequences, were identified. Overall study outcomes, separate from this receptor: No pretreatment tumor biopsies were available, so the baseline intratumoral presence of clonotypes could not be determined. In blood, the top tumor clonotypes increased between baseline and 2 weeks post-radiation and then shrank by 4 weeks, which suggests that tumor-resident clones expanded only transiently. Higher TCR clonality was observed in irradiated tumors than in controls, with an average of approximately 50% of the repertoire accounted for by the top 100 clonotypes, compared with roughly 45% in nephrectomy-only tumors. Compared with control tumors, irradiated tumors had a greater number of dominant CDR3 motifs, and these motifs made up a bigger portion of the repertoire. Because only small tumor regions of 0.9 to 1 g were available, the study did not capture intratumoral heterogeneity. The single-armed trial design could not address effects of radiation dose or scheduling on the TCR repertoire.

The time point label here, explained by the study, means: tumor resected at nephrectomy. Interpreted using the paper, the treatment or condition label stands for: 15 Gy SBRT to primary tumor, nephrectomy 4 weeks later. The samples were drawn from a clinical trial, where primary renal cell carcinomas were treated with 15 Gy of stereotactic body radiation therapy and then removed by nephrectomy 4 weeks afterward. Every patient had renal cell carcinoma of clear cell pathology. Tumor processing involved mechanical dissociation, digestion with collagenase/hyaluronidase at 37 degrees C, handling in gentleMACS C tubes, and storage in liquid nitrogen. Genomic DNA for TCR sequencing was prepared using the QIAamp DNA Blood Mini Kit (Qiagen). The analyses included only samples that passed all quality control checks. V and J lose 3 bases and 10 bases, and a span of 16 bases separates them. For CDR1 and CDR2, the germline V gene lists KGHSH and LQKENI. Including the terminal cysteine and phenylalanine, the CDR3 comprises 15 residues. The CDR3 DNA has 45 bases and is translated from base 1.

The specimen was tumor tissue, collected from a patient whose treatment included radiotherapy and nephrectomy. This TCR came from a man aged 55 to 70 with renal cell carcinoma. Rearrangement joined TRBV18 to TRBJ1-6, with no confidently assigned D gene. The DNA is as follows: TGTGCCAGCTCACCCGATTTCGCAGTAGCCTCACCCCTCCACTTT. It is translated as CASSPDFAVASPLHF.